This T cell receptor beta chain was sequenced during a study of T cells expressing NK-cell markers. Overall study: Out of eight donors sequenced, seven tested HCMV-seropositive and the remaining one seronegative.

Study results and caveats: These clonotypes additionally ranked first within the CD3+CD56-NKG2C+ fraction of four donors. What remained unclear was the HCMV specificity of expanded NKG2C+ T cell clones.

Per germline, CDR1 SQVTM and CDR2 ANQGSEA. This CDR3 spans 12 amino acids. UMI-tagged 5'RACE template switching yielded the TCR beta cDNA. TCRdb reanalyzed the 5' RACE reads and collapses them to one entry per CDR3 protein, without DNA. The table for this sample gives about 460,000 distinct CDR3 sequences. In regard to this clonotype: Its antigen is as yet unknown.

The TCR originated in a woman in her forties or fifties in good health. The sample comprised blood T cells: a sorted CD56 or NKG2C T cell subset, CD4+ or CD8+ T cells, or bulk PBMC T cells (not recorded which). This sequence joins TRBV29-1 and TRBJ1-2; without DNA, the TCRdb call of TRBD1 cannot be checked. CDR3: CSAQGDHGGYTF.